The present entry profiles one T cell receptor beta chain with its context. One end of the junction varies from germline; a read error may be responsible. The data were taken from a study of Graves' ophthalmopathy and Graves' hyperthyroidism. About the study: The blood sample was drawn at first diagnosis and before any treatment.

As the template, RNA transcripts were used to amplify TCR beta CDR3 regions. The workflow started with a first-round RT-PCR run with HTBI primers and then moved on to a second-round multiplex PCR. TCRdb redid the calling of the multiplex PCR reads with MiXCR, one entry per CDR3 protein. This sample has 170,000 or so distinct CDR3 sequences, with 30% to 45% found just once. Moderate-to-severe activity, CAS at least 3, NOSPECS at least 4 and duration under 3 months characterized donors with ophthalmopathy. If patients had other autoimmune diseases, uncontrolled infections, pregnancy or lactation, they were excluded. The CDR3 sequence is 15 residues long. Germline CDR1 reads MNHEY; CDR2 reads SMNVEV (reference sequence).

The rearrangement links TRBV27 to TRBJ1-6; 7 positions match TRBD1. This clonotype originated in a woman aged 40 to 50 with Graves' ophthalmopathy. Sample: peripheral blood. In nucleotides, the CDR3 is TGTGCAAGCAGTTCGGGACAGACAGGTGGTTCACCCCTCCACTTT. It codes for CASSSGQTGGSPLHF.